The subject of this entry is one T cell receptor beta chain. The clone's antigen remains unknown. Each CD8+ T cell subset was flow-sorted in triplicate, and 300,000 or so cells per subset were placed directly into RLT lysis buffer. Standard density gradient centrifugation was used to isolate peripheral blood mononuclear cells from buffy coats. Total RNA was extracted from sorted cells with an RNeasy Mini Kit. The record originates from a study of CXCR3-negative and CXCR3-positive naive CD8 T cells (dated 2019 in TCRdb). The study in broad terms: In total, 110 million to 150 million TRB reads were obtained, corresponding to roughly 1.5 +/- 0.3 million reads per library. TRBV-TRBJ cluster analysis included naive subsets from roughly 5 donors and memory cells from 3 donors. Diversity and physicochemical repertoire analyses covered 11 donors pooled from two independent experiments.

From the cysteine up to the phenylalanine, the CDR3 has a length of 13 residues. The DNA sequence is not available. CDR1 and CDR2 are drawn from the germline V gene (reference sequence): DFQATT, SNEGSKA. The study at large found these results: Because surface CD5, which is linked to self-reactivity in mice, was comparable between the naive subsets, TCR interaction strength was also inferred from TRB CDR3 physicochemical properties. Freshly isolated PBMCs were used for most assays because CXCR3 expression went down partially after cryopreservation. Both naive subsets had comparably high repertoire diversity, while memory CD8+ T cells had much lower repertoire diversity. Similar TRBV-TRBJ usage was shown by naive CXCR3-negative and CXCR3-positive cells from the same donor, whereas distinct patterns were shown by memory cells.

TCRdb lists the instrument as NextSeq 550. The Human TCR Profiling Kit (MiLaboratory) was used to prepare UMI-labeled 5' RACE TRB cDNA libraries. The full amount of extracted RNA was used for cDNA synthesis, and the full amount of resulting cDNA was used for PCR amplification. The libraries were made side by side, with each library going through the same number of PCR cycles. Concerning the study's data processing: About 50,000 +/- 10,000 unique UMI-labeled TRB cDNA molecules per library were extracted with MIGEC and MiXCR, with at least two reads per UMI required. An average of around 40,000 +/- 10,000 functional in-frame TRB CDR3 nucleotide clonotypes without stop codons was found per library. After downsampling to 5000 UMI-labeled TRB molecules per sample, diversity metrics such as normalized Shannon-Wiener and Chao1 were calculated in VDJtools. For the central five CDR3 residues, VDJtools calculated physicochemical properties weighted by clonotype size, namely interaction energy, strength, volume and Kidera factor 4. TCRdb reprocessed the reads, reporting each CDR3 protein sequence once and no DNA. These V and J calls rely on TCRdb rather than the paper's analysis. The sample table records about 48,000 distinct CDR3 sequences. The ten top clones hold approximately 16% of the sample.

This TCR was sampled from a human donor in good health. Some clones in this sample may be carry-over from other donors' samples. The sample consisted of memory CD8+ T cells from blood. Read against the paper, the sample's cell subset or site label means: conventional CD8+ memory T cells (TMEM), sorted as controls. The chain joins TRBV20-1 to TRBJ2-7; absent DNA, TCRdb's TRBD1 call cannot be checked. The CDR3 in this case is CSVYRGLSYEQYF.